Sequencing of this TCR beta chain was carried out in a study of blood T cells in healthy people across ages (dated by TCRdb to 2014 to 2015). Regarding the complete study: In model experiments, template switching captured about one uniquely barcoded TCR beta cDNA molecule for every two T cells. To track age-related changes in TCR beta repertoire diversity, the study relied on deep sequencing normalized with unique cDNA molecular identifiers. Four age groups were formed from the donors: young (average approximately 15 years), middle-aged (around 41), aged (around 62) and long-lived (around 80). To avoid experimental bias, donors of different ages were distributed randomly across sequencing lanes. Two additional independent replicas of 1 million unique cDNA reads from the same blood draw were analyzed for two donors (one aged 18 to 30 and one aged 80 or older). General findings and caveats noted by the study authors: Compared with the aged group, the long-lived group had more naive CD4+ T cells, fewer expanded clones and increased TCR diversity, a pattern suggesting age selection. The percentage of naive T cells measured by flow cytometry correlated strongly with observed TCR beta diversity. Since profiling was done on bulk unsorted PBMCs, naive and antigen-experienced compartments could not be conclusively compared. Total diversity estimates from one million sequenced T cells were considered lower bounds and underestimates. As age increased, observed TCR beta diversity per million T cells dropped in a roughly linear way, and a significant reduction was already evident by age about 40. Because the CMV infection status of the donors was unknown, age-related changes in expanded clonotypes may potentially have been confounded.

The donors were some 36 Caucasian individuals from Russia, aged roughly 6 to 100 years, who were systemically healthy. Each donor gave ten milliliters of peripheral blood, collected into EDTA-treated Vacutainer tubes. Ficoll-Paque density-gradient centrifugation was used to isolate PBMCs, with at least 6 million obtained per sample. Total RNA, at least 6 micrograms per sample, was extracted from PBMCs with Trizol reagent. Naive CD45RAhigh/CD27high T cell percentages were measured by flow cytometry on a PBMC aliquot from every donor. The CDR3 spans 12 residues, from the cysteine through the phenylalanine. Only the CDR3 DNA is retained, 36 bases long and in frame from the first base. The junction carries 5 bases between V and J, which are trimmed by 2 bases and 3 bases respectively. CDR1 and CDR2 were assigned from the germline V gene as MNHEY and SVGEGT. To note about this clonotype: Its recognized antigen is unknown. Per-nucleotide qualities are absent, and no much larger clonotype sits a single base away.

Libraries were constructed by 5' RACE. Sequencing instrument: Illumina HiSeq 2500. A second PCR of 7 to 11 cycles was performed with a sample-barcoded 5' primer and a J-beta primer mix. A unique molecular identifier was introduced onto each TCR beta cDNA molecule by a template-switch 5' adaptor carrying 12 random nucleotides. Each sample yielded at least 3 million CDR3-containing paired-end reads. All of the RNA was converted into first-strand cDNA using the Mint cDNA synthesis kit, with a TRBC-specific oligonucleotide serving as the primer. Following uracil-DNA glycosylase treatment, all cDNA underwent a first 18-cycle PCR with the universal primers M1SS and BC2_uni_R. The study's processing was this. For normalization, 1 million high-quality reads were randomly selected from each sample, with every read carrying a distinct molecular identifier. Reads sharing molecular identifiers were discarded rather than binned into consensus sequences. MiTCR, with a Q25 quality threshold and the strictest error-elimination algorithm, was used for CDR3 identification, clonotype clustering and error correction. A nonparametric unseen species model using Euler transformation provided a lower-bound estimate of total TCR beta diversity. TCRdb trimmed the raw reads at Q25, called clones with MiXCR and kept productive beta chains. Every entry covers one CDR3 protein and lists the most common genes and DNA from its rows. TCRdb, not the authors, supplied the V and J calls. This sample is represented by hundreds of thousands of distinct CDR3 sequences; around 45% of them were singletons. Of the sample, 15% to 20% is held by the ten largest clones.

The receptor was isolated from a man aged 80 or over in good health. Rearrangement joined TRBV6-2 or TRBV6-3 to TRBJ2-7, with no confidently assigned D gene. Sequencing input: blood. This receptor has the CDR3 CASSYGNYEQYF. In nucleotides, the sequence is TGTGCCAGCAGTTACGGCAACTACGAGCAGTACTTC.